This entry lists 21 T cell receptor beta chains sequenced from one sample in a study of T cell responses to AZD1222 COVID-19 vaccine. Assay: immunoSEQ multiplex PCR; the TCRdb copy retains only in-frame clones and omits some. The data hold roughly 97,000 clones, with more than 75% observed a single time. Specimen: peripheral blood, collected 28 days after the second dose of the MenACWY control vaccine. These receptors originate from an adult who received the MenACWY meningococcal vaccine as a control.

The chain couples TRBV7-9 to TRBJ1-6, with D perhaps TRBD1 (6 bases). The CDR3 has 15 residues. Trimming pared 1 base from V and 10 bases from J, leaving 14 bases between. Germline CDR1 reads SEHNR; CDR2 reads FQNEAQ (reference sequence). The CDR3 is CASSLGPGARSPLHF. The CDR3, as DNA: TGTGCCAGCAGCTTAGGTCCGGGGGCCAGATCACCCCTCCACTTT.

The V gene is TRBV2, the J gene TRBJ1-6; possible D gene TRBD1, 5 bases. The germline V gene encodes CDR1 SNHLY and CDR2 FYNNEI. This CDR3 is built from 14 residues. Between the trimmed V and J ends, which lost 7 bases and 8 bases, there was a span of 15 bases. The CDR3: CASTLRGVDSPLHF. In DNA, the CDR3 is TGTGCCAGCACCCTGCGGGGGGTAGATTCACCCCTCCACTTT.

V and J are TRBV18 and TRBJ1-3, with D unresolved. V was cut by 6 bases and J by 0 bases, with 12 bases left in between. CDR1 is KGHSH, CDR2 LQKENI, per germline. This CDR3 spans 15 amino acids. The CDR3 here is CASSLDTSSGNTIYF. The CDR3 DNA follows: TGTGCCAGCTCCCTCGACACGAGCTCTGGAAACACCATATATTTT.

V and J are TRBV7-9 and TRBJ2-7; 8 bases agree with TRBD1. Germline lookup yields CDR1 SEHNR and CDR2 FQNEAQ (reference sequence). The CDR3 consists of 14 residues. The V segment lost 5 bases and the J segment 3 bases; nucleotides outside the gene matches: 6. As DNA, the CDR3 is TGTGCCAGCAGCCCACAGGGGGTCGACTACGAGCAGTACTTC. It yields the protein CASSPQGVDYEQYF.

The chain uses TRBV11-2 and TRBJ1-5; weak D call: TRBD1 (5 bases). The CDR3 has 13 amino acids. V was cut by 5 bases and J by 1 base, with 6 bases left in between. CDR1 and CDR2 from the germline V gene are SGHAT and FQNNGV. CDR3 in amino acids: CASSRDSNQPQHF. In DNA, the CDR3 is TGTGCCAGCAGCCGGGACAGCAATCAGCCCCAGCATTTT.

This chain joins TRBV7-6 and TRBJ2-2; unclear D gene. The length of the CDR3 is 13 residues. Deletions cut 5 bases from V and 7 bases from J, with 11 bases between. Looked up from germline, CDR1 is SGHVS and CDR2 is FNYEAQ. The CDR3 DNA follows: TGTGCCAGCAGCCCGCGGTTCGACGGGGAGCTGTTTTTT. Encoded protein: CASSPRFDGELFF.

This clone came up a few times. The chain carries TRBV4-3 and TRBJ2-7; perhaps TRBD1 as D (7 bases). The CDR3 consists of 16 residues. Per germline, CDR1 LGHNA and CDR2 YSLEER. The V end lost 0 bases, the J end lost 3 bases, and 15 bases lay between the germline ends. CDR3 sequence: CASSQDRAGGFYEQYF. DNA of the CDR3: TGCGCCAGCAGCCAAGATCGGGCAGGGGGGTTCTACGAGCAGTACTTC.

This clone was seen only a few times. The chain has TRBV3-1 (or the pseudogene TRBV3-2) and TRBJ1-4; 10 bases are a match to TRBD1. The CDR3 runs 15 residues. J was trimmed by 7 bases and V by 5 bases; bases with no gene match: 7. Germline V CDR1 and CDR2: LGHDT, YNNKEL (reference sequence). This chain's CDR3 is CASSNRQGAGEKLFF. The CDR3 DNA is TGTGCCAGCAGCAACCGACAGGGGGCGGGTGAAAAACTGTTTTTT.

The table lists this clone with a few counts. This sequence joins TRBV7-9 and TRBJ2-3; 9 bases fit TRBD2. This CDR3 has 16 amino acids. The germline V gene encodes CDR1 SEHNR and CDR2 FQNEAQ (reference sequence). Trimming removed 3 bases from V and 5 bases from J; junction bases left unmatched: 9. In DNA form, the CDR3 reads TGTGCCAGCAGCTTTGAAGGAGCGGGGGGTAAAGATACGCAGTATTTT. Encoded protein: CASSFEGAGGKDTQYF.

The rearrangement joins TRBV5-1 to TRBJ1-4; D is ambiguous. Deletions cut 0 bases from V and 5 bases from J, with 11 bases between. This CDR3 region has 15 residues. CDR1 is SGHRS and CDR2 is YFSETQ in the germline V gene. The CDR3 region has the DNA TGCGCCAGCAGCTTGGCCGGAGAGGGAAATGAAAAACTGTTTTTT. It codes for CASSLAGEGNEKLFF. The full variable domain, its missing parts supplied by reference TRBV5-1 and TRBJ1-4, is KAGVTQTPRYLIKTRGQQVTLSCSPISGHRSVSWYQQTPGQGLQFLFEYFSETQRNKGNFPGRFSGRQFSNSRSEMNVSTLELGDSALYLCASSLAGEGNEKLFFGSGTQLSVL.

The CDR3 coding sequence is TGCGCCAGCAGCCAAGAACTCGGACTAGTACCCGGAGGAGGAGCCCAGTACTTC. It specifies CASSQELGLVPGGGAQYF. The rearrangement uses TRBV4-3 and TRBJ2-5; 7 nucleotides agree with TRBD2. The CDR3 sequence is 18 residues long. Losses at the gene ends were 0 bases for V and 9 bases for J; bases not matched to a gene: 19. Germline V lookup: CDR1 LGHNA, CDR2 YSLEER.

The chain links TRBV29-1 to TRBJ1-2; 10 positions agree with TRBD1. Losses at the gene ends were 4 bases for V and 6 bases for J; bases not matched to a gene: 2. This CDR3 has 12 residues. Germline CDR1 and CDR2: SQVTM and ANQGSEA. CDR3 bases: TGCAGCGTTGTCGACAGGGGGCATGGCTACACCTTC. As protein: CSVVDRGHGYTF.

The chain employs TRBV5-1 and TRBJ1-4, with a possible D match to TRBD1 (6 bases). Trimming cost V 2 bases and J 7 bases, with 9 bases left between them. The CDR3 runs to 13 residues. The V gene's germline CDR1 is SGHRS and CDR2 YFSETQ. In DNA, the CDR3 is TGCGCCAGCAGCTTACAGGGTGGTGAAAAACTGTTTTTT. This gives the protein CASSLQGGEKLFF. The full variable domain, its missing parts supplied by reference TRBV5-1 and TRBJ1-4, is KAGVTQTPRYLIKTRGQQVTLSCSPISGHRSVSWYQQTPGQGLQFLFEYFSETQRNKGNFPGRFSGRQFSNSRSEMNVSTLELGDSALYLCASSLQGGEKLFFGSGTQLSVL.

The chain carries TRBV7-2 and TRBJ2-3; 8 nucleotides line up with TRBD2. With V trimmed by 6 bases and J by 5 bases, 10 bases remained unmatched. CDR1 and CDR2 from the germline V gene are SGHTA and FQGNSA. This CDR3 spans 15 amino acids. CDR3 region: CASRVAGIAGDTQYF. Written as DNA, the CDR3 is TGTGCCAGCAGAGTAGCGGGGATAGCAGGAGATACGCAGTATTTT.

The chain joins TRBV7-9 to TRBJ1-3, with a possible D match to TRBD1 (5 bases). Looked up from germline, CDR1 is SEHNR and CDR2 is FQNEAQ (reference sequence). CDR3 length: 15 amino acids. Trimming cost V 4 bases and J 9 bases, with 19 bases left between them. The CDR3 DNA sequence: TGTGCCAGCAGCTCAGGGTATATCGAGTGGGGCACCATATATTTT. This translates into CASSSGYIEWGTIYF.

This chain connects TRBV19 to TRBJ2-3; no definite D call. Germline V CDR1 and CDR2: LNHDA, SQIVND (reference sequence). This CDR3 region has 13 residues. The germline V and J ends were trimmed by 5 bases and 0 bases, with 6 bases remaining between them. In nucleotides, the CDR3 is TGTGCCAGTAGTTCACAAAGCACAGATACGCAGTATTTT. It yields the protein CASSSQSTDTQYF. Full variable domain (missing parts from reference TRBV19 and TRBJ2-3): DGGITQSPKYLFRKEGQNVTLSCEQNLNHDAMYWYRQDPGQGLRLIYYSQIVNDFQKGDIAEGYSVSREKKESFPLTVTSAQKNPTAFYLCASSSQSTDTQYFGPGTRLTVL.

The J gene is TRBJ2-7, the V gene TRBV27; D remains unclear. The germline V and J ends were trimmed by 8 bases and 0 bases, with 5 bases remaining between them. This CDR3 region has 11 residues. CDR1 is MNHEY, CDR2 SMNVEV, per germline (reference sequence). CDR3 DNA sequence: TGTGCCAGCTATAGCTCCTACGAGCAGTACTTC. This encodes CASYSSYEQYF.

This chain links TRBV7-2 with TRBJ1-2; the D gene is possibly TRBD1 (5 bases). The V and J ends lost 2 bases and 4 bases respectively, with 11 bases between them. CDR3 length: 14 amino acids. The V gene's germline CDR1 is SGHTA and CDR2 FQGNSA. The CDR3 is CASSLFRAGYGYTF. Written as DNA, the CDR3 is TGTGCCAGCAGCTTATTCAGGGCTGGCTATGGCTACACCTTC.

This clone appeared a single time. The genes are TRBV20-1 and TRBJ1-1; D unresolved. Trimming took off 3 bases at V and 5 bases at J, with 13 bases between the two ends. The CDR3 contains 13 residues. Germline CDR1 DFQATT, CDR2 SNEGSKA (reference sequence). DNA for the CDR3: TGCAGTGCTAGTAAACAAGGCCTAACTGAAGCTTTCTTT. Encoded protein: CSASKQGLTEAFF.

The rearrangement links TRBV5-4 to TRBJ1-2; D not resolved. CDR3 size: 15 residues. Trimming left V 3 bases short and J 2 bases short, with 14 bases between. Per the germline V gene, CDR1 is SGHNT and CDR2 is YYREEE (reference sequence). As DNA, the CDR3 is TGTGCCAGCAGCTCCCGTTTAACAGAAAACTATGGCTACACCTTC. Translation: CASSSRLTENYGYTF.

J is TRBJ1-6 and V is TRBV6-5; 8 nucleotides align to TRBD1. The germline V gene has CDR1 MNHEY and CDR2 SVGAGI. J lost 9 bases, V lost 7 bases, and 11 bases had no gene match. This CDR3 is built from 15 residues. CDR3 DNA: TGTGCCAGCAAAAGGGAGGAGACAGGGGTTTCACCCCTCCACTTT. This translates into CASKREETGVSPLHF.